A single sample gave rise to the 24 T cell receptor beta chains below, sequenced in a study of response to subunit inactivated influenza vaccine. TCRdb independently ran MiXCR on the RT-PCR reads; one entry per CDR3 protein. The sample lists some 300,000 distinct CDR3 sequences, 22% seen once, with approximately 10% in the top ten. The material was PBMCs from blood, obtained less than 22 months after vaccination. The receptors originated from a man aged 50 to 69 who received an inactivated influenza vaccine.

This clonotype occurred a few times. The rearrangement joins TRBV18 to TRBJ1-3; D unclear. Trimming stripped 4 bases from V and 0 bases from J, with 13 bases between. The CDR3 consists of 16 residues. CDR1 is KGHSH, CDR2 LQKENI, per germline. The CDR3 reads CASSLWVQSSGNTIYF. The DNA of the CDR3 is TGTGCCAGCTCACTCTGGGTTCAGAGCTCTGGAAACACCATATATTTT.

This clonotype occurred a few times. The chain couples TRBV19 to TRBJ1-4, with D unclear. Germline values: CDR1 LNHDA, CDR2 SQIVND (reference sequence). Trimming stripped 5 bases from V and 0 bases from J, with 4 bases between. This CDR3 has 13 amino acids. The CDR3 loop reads CASSSTTNEKLFF. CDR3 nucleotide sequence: TGTGCCAGTAGTTCAACAACTAATGAAAAACTGTTTTTT.

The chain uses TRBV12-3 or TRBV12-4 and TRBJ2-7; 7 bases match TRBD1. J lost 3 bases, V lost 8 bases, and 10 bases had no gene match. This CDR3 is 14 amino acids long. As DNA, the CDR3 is TGTGCCAGCTCTAATCCGGGACAGTACTACGAGCAGTACTTC. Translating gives CASSNPGQYYEQYF.

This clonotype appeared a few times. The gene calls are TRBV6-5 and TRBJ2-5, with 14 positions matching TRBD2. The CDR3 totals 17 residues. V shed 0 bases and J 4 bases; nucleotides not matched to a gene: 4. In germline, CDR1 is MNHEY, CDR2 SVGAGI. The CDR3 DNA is TGTGCCAGCAGTTACTCGAGACTAGCGGGAGGGAGAGAGACCCAGTACTTC. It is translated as CASSYSRLAGGRETQYF.

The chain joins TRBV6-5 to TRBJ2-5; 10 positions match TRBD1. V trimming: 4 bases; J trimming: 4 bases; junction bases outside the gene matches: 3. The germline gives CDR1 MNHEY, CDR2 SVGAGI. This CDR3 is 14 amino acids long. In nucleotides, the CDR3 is TGTGCCAGCAGTTCCGGGACAGGGGTAGAGACCCAGTACTTC. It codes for CASSSGTGVETQYF.

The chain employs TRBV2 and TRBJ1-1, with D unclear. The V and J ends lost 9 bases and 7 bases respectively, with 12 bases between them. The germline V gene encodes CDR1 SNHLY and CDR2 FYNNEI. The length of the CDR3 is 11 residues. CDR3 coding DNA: TGTGCCAGTTACGTGGAAATTGAAGCTTTCTTT. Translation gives CASYVEIEAFF.

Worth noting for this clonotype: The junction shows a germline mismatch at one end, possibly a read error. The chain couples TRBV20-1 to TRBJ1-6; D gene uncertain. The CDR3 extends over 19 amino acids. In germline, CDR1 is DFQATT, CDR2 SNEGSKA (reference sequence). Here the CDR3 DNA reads TGCAGTGCTAGAGCAGGTTTAGGAAACGAGGCGTCCTGTAATTCACCCCTCCACTTT. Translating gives CSARAGLGNEASCNSPLHF.

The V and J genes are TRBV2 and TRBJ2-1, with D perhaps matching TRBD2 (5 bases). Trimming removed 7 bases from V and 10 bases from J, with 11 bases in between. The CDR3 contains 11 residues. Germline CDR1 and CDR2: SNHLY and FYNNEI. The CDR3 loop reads CASMTIAEQFF. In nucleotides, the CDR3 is TGTGCCAGCATGACTATTGCGGAGCAGTTCTTC. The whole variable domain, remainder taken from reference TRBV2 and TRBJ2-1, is EPEVTQTPSHQVTQMGQEVILRCVPISNHLYFYWYRQILGQKVEFLVSFYNNEISEKSEIFDDQFSVERPDGSNFTLKIRSTKLEDSAMYFCASMTIAEQFFGPGTRLTVL.

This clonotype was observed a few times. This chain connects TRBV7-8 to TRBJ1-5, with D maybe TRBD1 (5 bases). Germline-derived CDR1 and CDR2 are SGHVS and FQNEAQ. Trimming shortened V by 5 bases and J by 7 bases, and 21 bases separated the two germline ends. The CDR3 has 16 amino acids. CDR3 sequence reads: CASSPAGAGRVQPQHF. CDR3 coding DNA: TGTGCCAGCAGCCCGGCCGGGGCAGGGAGAGTCCAGCCCCAGCATTTT.

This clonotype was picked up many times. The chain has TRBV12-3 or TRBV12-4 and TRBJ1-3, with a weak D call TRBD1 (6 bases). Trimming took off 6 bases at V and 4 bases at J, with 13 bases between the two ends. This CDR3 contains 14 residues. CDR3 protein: CASSYRDGGNTIYF. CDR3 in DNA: TGTGCCAGCAGCTACAGGGATGGAGGAAACACCATATATTTT.

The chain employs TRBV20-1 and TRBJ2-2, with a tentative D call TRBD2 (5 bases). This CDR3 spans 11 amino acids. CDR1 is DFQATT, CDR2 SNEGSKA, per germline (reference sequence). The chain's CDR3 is CAGLVFGELFF. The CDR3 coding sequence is TGCGCGGGCCTAGTGTTCGGGGAGCTGTTTTTT.

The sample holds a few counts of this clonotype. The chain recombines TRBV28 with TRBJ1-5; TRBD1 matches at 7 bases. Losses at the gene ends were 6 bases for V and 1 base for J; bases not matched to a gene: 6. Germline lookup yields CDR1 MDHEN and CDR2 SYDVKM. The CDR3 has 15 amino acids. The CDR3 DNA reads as TGTGCCAGCAGCCCCGTAGGGGGCAGCAATCAGCCCCAGCATTTT. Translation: CASSPVGGSNQPQHF.

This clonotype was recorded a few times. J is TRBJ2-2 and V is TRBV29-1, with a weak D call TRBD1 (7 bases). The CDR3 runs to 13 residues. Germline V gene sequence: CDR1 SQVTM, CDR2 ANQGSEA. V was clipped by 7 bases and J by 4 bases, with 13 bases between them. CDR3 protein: CSARDSLTGELFF. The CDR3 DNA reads TGCAGCGCGCGGGACAGCCTCACCGGGGAGCTGTTTTTT.

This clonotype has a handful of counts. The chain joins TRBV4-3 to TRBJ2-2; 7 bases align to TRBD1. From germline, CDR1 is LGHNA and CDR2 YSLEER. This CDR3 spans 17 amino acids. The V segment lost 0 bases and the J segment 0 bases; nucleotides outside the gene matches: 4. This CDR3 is CASSQEGGRANTGELFF. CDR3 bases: TGCGCCAGCAGCCAAGAAGGGGGCAGGGCGAACACCGGGGAGCTGTTTTTT.

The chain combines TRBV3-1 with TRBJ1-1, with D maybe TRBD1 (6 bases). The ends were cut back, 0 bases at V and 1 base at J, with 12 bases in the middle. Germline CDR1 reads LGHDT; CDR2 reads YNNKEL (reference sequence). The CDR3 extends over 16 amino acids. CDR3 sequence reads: CASSQDLWTENTEAFF. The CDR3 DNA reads TGTGCCAGCAGCCAAGATCTGTGGACAGAGAACACTGAAGCTTTCTTT.

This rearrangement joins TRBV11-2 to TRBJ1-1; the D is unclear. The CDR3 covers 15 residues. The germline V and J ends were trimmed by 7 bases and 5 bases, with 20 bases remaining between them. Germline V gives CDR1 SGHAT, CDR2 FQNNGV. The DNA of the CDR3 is TGTGCCAGCACCTCACTGAAGGGTATTAGGACTGAAGCTTTCTTT. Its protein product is CASTSLKGIRTEAFF. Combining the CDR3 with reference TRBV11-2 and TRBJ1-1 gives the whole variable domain EAGVAQSPRYKIIEKRQSVAFWCNPISGHATLYWYQQILGQGPKLLIQFQNNGVVDDSQLPKDRFSAERLKGVDSTLKIQPAKLEDSAVYLCASTSLKGIRTEAFFGQGTRLTVV.

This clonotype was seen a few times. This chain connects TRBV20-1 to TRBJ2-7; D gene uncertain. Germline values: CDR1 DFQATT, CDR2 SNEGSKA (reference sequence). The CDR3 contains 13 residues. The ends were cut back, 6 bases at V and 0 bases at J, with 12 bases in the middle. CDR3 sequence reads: CSADLTSSYEQYF. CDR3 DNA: TGCAGTGCAGACCTCACGAGCTCCTACGAGCAGTACTTC.

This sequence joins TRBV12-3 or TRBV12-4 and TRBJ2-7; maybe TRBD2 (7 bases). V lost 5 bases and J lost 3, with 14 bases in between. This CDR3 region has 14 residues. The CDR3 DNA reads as TGTGCCAGCAGTCCAGGGGAGGGGGACTACGAGCAGTACTTC. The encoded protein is CASSPGEGDYEQYF.

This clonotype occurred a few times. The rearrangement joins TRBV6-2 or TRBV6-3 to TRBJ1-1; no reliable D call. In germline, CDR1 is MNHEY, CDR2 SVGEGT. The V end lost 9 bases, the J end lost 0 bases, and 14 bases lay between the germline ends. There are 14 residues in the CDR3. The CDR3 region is CASRLGLMNTEAFF. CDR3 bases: TGTGCCAGTCGATTGGGTTTAATGAACACTGAAGCTTTCTTT.

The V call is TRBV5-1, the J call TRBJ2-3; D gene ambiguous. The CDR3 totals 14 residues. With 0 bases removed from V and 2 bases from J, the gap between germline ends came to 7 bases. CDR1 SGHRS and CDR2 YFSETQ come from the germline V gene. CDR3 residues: CASSLARNTDTQYF. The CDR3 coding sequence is TGCGCCAGCAGCTTGGCTAGAAACACAGATACGCAGTATTTT.

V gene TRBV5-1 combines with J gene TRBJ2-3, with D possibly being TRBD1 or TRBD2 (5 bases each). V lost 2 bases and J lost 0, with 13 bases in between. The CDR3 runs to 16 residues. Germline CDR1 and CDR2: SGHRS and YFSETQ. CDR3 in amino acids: CASSFGTSTSTDTQYF. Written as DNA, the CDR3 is TGCGCCAGCAGCTTTGGGACCTCTACTAGCACAGATACGCAGTATTTT.

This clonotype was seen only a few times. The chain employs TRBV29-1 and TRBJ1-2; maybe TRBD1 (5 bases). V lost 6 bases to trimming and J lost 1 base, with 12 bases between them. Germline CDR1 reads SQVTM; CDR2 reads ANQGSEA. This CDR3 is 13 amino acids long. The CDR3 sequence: CSVRDSLNYGYTF. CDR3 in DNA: TGCAGCGTCCGAGACAGCCTTAACTATGGCTACACCTTC. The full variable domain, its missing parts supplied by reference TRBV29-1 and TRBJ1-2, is SAVISQKPSRDICQRGTSLTIQCQVDSQVTMMFWYRQQPGQSLTLIATANQGSEATYESGFVIDKFPISRPNLTFSTLTVSNMSPEDSSIYLCSVRDSLNYGYTFGSGTRLTVV.

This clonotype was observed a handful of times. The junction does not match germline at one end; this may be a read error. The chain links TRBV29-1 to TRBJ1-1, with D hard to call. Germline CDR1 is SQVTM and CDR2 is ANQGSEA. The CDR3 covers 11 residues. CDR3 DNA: TGCAGCGTCGACATGAACACTGAAGCTTTATTT. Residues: CSVDMNTEALF.

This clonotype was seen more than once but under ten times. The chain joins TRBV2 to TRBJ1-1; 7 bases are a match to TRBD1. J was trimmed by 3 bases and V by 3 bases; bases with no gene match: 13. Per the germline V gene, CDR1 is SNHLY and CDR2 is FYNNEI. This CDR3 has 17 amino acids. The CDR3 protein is CASSDAQGDWGDTEAFF. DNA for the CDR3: TGTGCCAGCAGTGACGCCCAGGGGGACTGGGGGGACACTGAAGCTTTCTTT.